This T cell receptor (beta chain) was observed in a study of CD8 T cells in ankylosing spondylitis. Whole-study results and caveats: What seemed typical of ankylosing spondylitis blood was a TCR beta motif built from several highly homologous variants. Reportedly, disease-linked clones are significantly enriched in ankylosing spondylitis patients' matched synovial fluid. Disease-linked clones bore a CD8+ phenotype, appearing relatively rarely in peripheral blood.

J gave up 6 bases and V 2 bases, and 3 bases lay outside the gene matches. Germline lookup yields CDR1 MNHEY and CDR2 SMNVEV (reference sequence). The CDR3 length is 15 residues. Using quantitative 5'-RACE with molecular barcodes, the authors made TCR beta libraries. TCRdb recomputed calls from the 5' RACE reads with MiXCR, one row per CDR3 protein. The sample carries 150,000 to 200,000 distinct CDR3 sequences, 11% recorded once. This clonotype was seen a few times. Its matching antigen is unknown. Material for sequencing was blood, either unsorted or a sorted T cell fraction (not recorded which). This receptor was taken from a male donor with ankylosing spondylitis or in good health (not recorded which). The chain employs TRBV27 and TRBJ2-2, with TRBD2 identical over 10 bases. CDR3 in amino acids: CASSLISGGAGELFF. In DNA, the CDR3 is TGTGCCAGCAGTTTAATCAGCGGGGGGGCCGGGGAGCTGTTTTTT.